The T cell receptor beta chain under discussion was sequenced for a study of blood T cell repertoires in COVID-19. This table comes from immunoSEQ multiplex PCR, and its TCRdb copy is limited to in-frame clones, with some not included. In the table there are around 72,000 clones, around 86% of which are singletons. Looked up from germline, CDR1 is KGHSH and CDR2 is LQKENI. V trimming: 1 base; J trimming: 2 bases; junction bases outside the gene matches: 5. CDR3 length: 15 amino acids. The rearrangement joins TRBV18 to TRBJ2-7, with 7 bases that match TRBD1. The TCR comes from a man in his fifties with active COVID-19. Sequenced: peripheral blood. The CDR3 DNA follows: TGTGCCAGCTCACCACTCTCACAGGGGACCTACGAGCAGTACTTC. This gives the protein CASSPLSQGTYEQYF. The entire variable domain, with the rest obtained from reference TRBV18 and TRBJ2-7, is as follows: NAGVMQNPRHLVRRRGQEARLRCSPMKGHSHVYWYRQLPEEGLKFMVYLQKENIIDESGMPKERFSAEFPKEGPSILRIQQVVRGDSAAYFCASSPLSQGTYEQYFGPGTRLTVT.